The next 21 T cell receptor beta chains were all read from a single sample in a study of identical twins. TCRdb ran MiXCR on the 5' RACE reads and lists one entry per CDR3 protein. Of 570,000 or so distinct CDR3 sequences listed, 9.6% are singletons. These data were also reused for a study on yellow fever vaccine responses in identical twins.

The sequenced sample was PBMCs. The receptors were gathered from a woman younger than 35 in good health.

This clonotype has only a few counts. The chain links TRBV14 to TRBJ2-7; a possible D gene is TRBD1 (6 bases). The CDR3 runs to 18 residues. V lost 2 bases to trimming and J lost 3 bases, with 23 bases between them. CDR1 SGHDN and CDR2 FVKESK come from the germline V gene. The DNA for the CDR3 is TGTGCCAGCAGCCAATCCGGCCCCCCAGGGGTGTATGGCTACGAGCAGTACTTC. The encoded protein is CASSQSGPPGVYGYEQYF. The variable domain in full, with the rest retrieved from reference TRBV14 and TRBJ2-7, is EAGVTQFPSHSVIEKGQTVTLRCDPISGHDNLYWYRRVMGKEIKFLLHFVKESKQDESGMPNNRFLAERTGGTYSTLKVQPAELEDSGVYFCASSQSGPPGVYGYEQYFGPGTRLTVT.

This clonotype was seen at least ten times. The genes are TRBV5-1 and TRBJ2-1; 7 nucleotides match TRBD1. Per germline, CDR1 SGHRS and CDR2 YFSETQ. With 4 bases clipped from V and 7 bases from J, the junction kept 11 bases outside the gene matches. This CDR3 region has 15 residues. CDR3: CASSHRGQEVNEQFF. Written as DNA, the CDR3 is TGCGCCAGCAGCCATCGAGGACAGGAGGTGAATGAGCAGTTCTTC.

This chain uses TRBV7-2 with TRBJ2-1; 7 nucleotides line up with TRBD2. Looked up from germline, CDR1 is SGHTA and CDR2 is FQGNSA. Trimming at V came to 0 bases and at J to 6 bases, leaving 5 bases not matched to a gene. The CDR3 extends over 15 amino acids. The CDR3 DNA is TGTGCCAGCAGCTTAGCGGGAGGGCCGTTCAATGAGCAGTTCTTC. Amino acid sequence: CASSLAGGPFNEQFF.

The V gene is TRBV6-1, the J gene TRBJ2-2; D uncertain. V was cut by 2 bases and J by 2 bases, with 6 bases left in between. CDR1 is MNHNS, CDR2 SASEGT, per germline. This CDR3 has 14 residues. CDR3 residues: CASSELANTGELFF. The CDR3 coding sequence is TGTGCCAGCAGTGAACTGGCTAACACCGGGGAGCTGTTTTTT.

The V gene is TRBV7-9, the J gene TRBJ1-4, with a weak D call TRBD1 (6 bases). Germline CDR1 reads SEHNR; CDR2 reads FQNEAQ (reference sequence). Trimming removed 1 base at V and 6 bases at J, with 12 bases between. The CDR3 extends over 15 amino acids. CDR3 loop: CASSLGRGGYEKLFF. In DNA form, the CDR3 reads TGTGCCAGCAGCTTAGGTCGGGGGGGCTATGAAAAACTGTTTTTT.

This clonotype has only a few counts. J is TRBJ2-5 and V is TRBV13, with 8 nucleotides matching TRBD1. The trim removed 5 bases at V and 2 bases at J, leaving 7 bases unmatched. Germline lookup yields CDR1 PRHDT and CDR2 FYEKMQ (reference sequence). The CDR3 is made up of 15 amino acids. CDR3 loop: CASSQGQVDQETQYF. The CDR3 region has the DNA TGTGCCAGCAGCCAGGGACAGGTAGATCAAGAGACCCAGTACTTC.

Ten or more counts support this clonotype. The chain carries TRBV7-8 and TRBJ2-2, with TRBD1 as a possible D gene (5 bases). V lost 9 bases, J lost 2 bases, and 10 bases lay in between. Germline CDR1 is SGHVS and CDR2 is FQNEAQ. CDR3 length: 13 amino acids. The CDR3 DNA follows: TGTGCCAGGCAGGACACTAACACCGGGGAGCTGTTTTTT. This translates into CARQDTNTGELFF.

This clonotype showed up many times. The chain combines TRBV11-2 with TRBJ2-7, with a tentative D call TRBD2 (7 bases). This CDR3 has 15 amino acids. V lost 1 base, J lost 4 bases, and 14 bases lay in between. Germline CDR1 and CDR2: SGHAT and FQNNGV. For the CDR3, the DNA is TGTGCCAGCAGCTTAGGGGCAGGGGAGGGTTACGAGCAGTACTTC. Its protein is CASSLGAGEGYEQYF.

In its sample, this clonotype was seen a few times. The chain uses TRBV5-1 and TRBJ2-1; perhaps TRBD2 as D (6 bases). CDR1 and CDR2 (germline): SGHRS, YFSETQ. The V gene lost 4 bases and the J gene lost 10 bases, with 12 bases spanning the gap. CDR3 length: 12 residues. The CDR3 sequence is CASSIGLREQFF. In DNA form, the CDR3 reads TGCGCCAGCAGCATCGGACTAAGGGAGCAGTTCTTC. Full variable domain (rest looked up from reference TRBV5-1 and TRBJ2-1): KAGVTQTPRYLIKTRGQQVTLSCSPISGHRSVSWYQQTPGQGLQFLFEYFSETQRNKGNFPGRFSGRQFSNSRSEMNVSTLELGDSALYLCASSIGLREQFFGPGTRLTVL.

This clonotype was seen more than once but under ten times. The chain has TRBV28 and TRBJ2-7; TRBD2 is a possible D gene (6 bases). V shed 8 bases and J shed 6 bases, with 17 bases lying between them. The V gene's germline CDR1 is MDHEN and CDR2 SYDVKM. The CDR3 loop spans 13 amino acids. CDR3 in DNA: TGTGCCAGCCTTCCCCGGGACGGGGGCGAGCAGTACTTC. It is translated as CASLPRDGGEQYF.

This rearrangement joins TRBV12-3 or TRBV12-4 to TRBJ2-3, with D tentatively TRBD1 or TRBD2 (7 bases each). Trimming left V 6 bases short and J 0 bases short, with 13 bases between. This CDR3 region has 15 residues. The CDR3 coding sequence is TGTGCCAGCAGCCGGGGGGACAGAAGCACAGATACGCAGTATTTT. It codes for CASSRGDRSTDTQYF.

The chain uses TRBV11-2 and TRBJ2-5; a weak D match, TRBD1 (6 bases). This CDR3 spans 15 amino acids. Trimming left V 2 bases short and J 4 bases short, with 14 bases between. Germline CDR1 is SGHAT and CDR2 is FQNNGV. CDR3 in amino acids: CASSLLGAVLETQYF. The CDR3 DNA reads as TGTGCCAGCAGCTTATTGGGGGCAGTCTTAGAGACCCAGTACTTC.

There are a few counts of this clonotype. This sequence joins TRBV5-1 and TRBJ1-2; 8 bases map to TRBD1. Germline CDR1 SGHRS, CDR2 YFSETQ. The length of the CDR3 is 12 residues. V lost 6 bases to trimming and J lost 13 bases; unmatched junction nucleotides: 11. The CDR3 sequence: CASISGTGAGTF. The CDR3, as DNA: TGCGCCAGCATCTCCGGGACAGGTGCGGGCACCTTC.

The V and J genes are TRBV29-1 and TRBJ2-7, with 8 bases lining up with TRBD2. The CDR3 covers 12 residues. Germline CDR1 reads SQVTM; CDR2 reads ANQGSEA. J was trimmed by 0 bases and V by 8 bases; bases with no gene match: 3. The CDR3 sequence: CSHTSGSYEQYF. CDR3 coding DNA: TGCAGCCACACTAGCGGCTCCTACGAGCAGTACTTC.

The chain joins TRBV12-3 or TRBV12-4 to TRBJ1-6; D may be TRBD1 (6 bases). V lost 3 bases to trimming and J lost 14 bases, with 8 bases between them. This CDR3 has 11 amino acids. The CDR3 loop is CASSFAGALHF. CDR3 DNA: TGTGCCAGCAGTTTTGCAGGGGCCCTCCACTTT.

A few counts support this clonotype. The rearrangement links TRBV7-2 to TRBJ2-2; D assignment may be TRBD1 or TRBD2 (5 bases each). Germline CDR1 reads SGHTA; CDR2 reads FQGNSA. V was cut by 2 bases and J by 2 bases, with 12 bases left in between. CDR3 length: 16 residues. Here the CDR3 reads CASSLSGLDNTGELFF. The CDR3 coding sequence is TGTGCCAGCAGCTTATCGGGGCTAGATAACACCGGGGAGCTGTTTTTT. Drawing the rest from reference TRBV7-2 and TRBJ2-2, the complete variable domain is GAGVSQSPSNKVTEKGKDVELRCDPISGHTALYWYRQSLGQGLEFLIYFQGNSAPDKSGLPSDRFSAERTGGSVSTLTIQRTQQEDSAVYLCASSLSGLDNTGELFFGEGSRLTVL.

This clonotype was recorded a few times. The rearrangement links TRBV20-1 to TRBJ2-3; the D is unclear. The ends were cut back, 1 base at V and 0 bases at J, with 11 bases in the middle. Germline lookup yields CDR1 DFQATT and CDR2 SNEGSKA (reference sequence). This CDR3 has 15 amino acids. CDR3 coding DNA: TGCAGTGCTAGAGGCCCTACTGTGAGCACAGATACGCAGTATTTT. This sequence encodes CSARGPTVSTDTQYF.

The J gene is TRBJ2-1, the V gene TRBV16; 9 nucleotides align to TRBD1. CDR1 KGHSY and CDR2 FQNENV come from the germline V gene. Losses at the gene ends were 2 bases for V and 7 bases for J; bases not matched to a gene: 9. CDR3 length: 16 amino acids. The CDR3 is CASSQAGTGNWNEQFF. DNA of the CDR3: TGTGCCAGCAGCCAAGCTGGGACAGGGAATTGGAATGAGCAGTTCTTC. The variable domain in full, completed from reference TRBV16 and TRBJ2-1, reads GEEVAQTPKHLVRGEGQKAKLYCAPIKGHSYVFWYQQVLKNEFKFLISFQNENVFDETGMPKERFSAKCLPNSPCSLEIQATKLEDSAVYFCASSQAGTGNWNEQFFGPGTRLTVL.

This CDR3 is CASRPRTQETQYF. In DNA, the CDR3 is TGTGCCAGCAGACCGAGGACCCAGGAGACCCAGTACTTC. The gene calls are TRBV7-2 and TRBJ2-5; D ambiguous. CDR3 size: 13 residues. V lost 6 bases and J lost 5, with 13 bases in between. Per germline, CDR1 SGHTA and CDR2 FQGNSA.

The sample holds many counts of this clonotype. This sequence joins TRBV3-1 and TRBJ2-1, with 10 bases lining up with TRBD2. CDR3 size: 17 residues. Germline-derived CDR1 and CDR2 are LGHDT and YNNKEL (reference sequence). The J segment lost 7 bases and the V segment lost 0 bases, leaving 9 bases of the junction unmatched. Written as DNA, the CDR3 is TGTGCCAGCAGCCAAGATCGGGCTAGCGGGGGCCGAAATGAGCAGTTCTTC. Translating gives CASSQDRASGGRNEQFF.

This clonotype was counted only a few times. The gene calls are TRBV7-9 and TRBJ2-1, with 7 bases matching TRBD2. This CDR3 is 16 amino acids long. Germline V CDR1 and CDR2: SEHNR, FQNEAQ (reference sequence). V dropped 3 bases and J dropped 7; count of bases not matched to a gene: 12. In DNA, the CDR3 is TGTGCCAGCAGCTTTCGCGCTAGGCTAGCGGATAATGAGCAGTTCTTC. It codes for CASSFRARLADNEQFF. The full variable domain, completed using reference TRBV7-9 and TRBJ2-1, is DTGVSQNPRHKITKRGQNVTFRCDPISEHNRLYWYRQTLGQGPEFLTYFQNEAQLEKSRLLSDRFSAERPKGSFSTLEIQRTEQGDSAMYLCASSFRARLADNEQFFGPGTRLTVL.